Listed below are T cell receptor beta chains from one sample, sequenced in a study of Ad26.COV2.S vaccination and SARS-CoV-2 variants. Clones were sequenced by immunoSEQ multiplex PCR, and TCRdb holds only the in-frame ones, with some missing. The table shows hundreds of thousands of clones, with roughly 90% occurring only once. The sample here was peripheral blood, taken in a trial of Ad26.COV2.S vaccine versus placebo. These receptors were taken from a person between 18 and 59 years old who received the Ad26.COV2.S COVID-19 vaccine or a placebo. Each CDR3 is given with its conserved first and last residue. A D gene is named only where the DNA matches it firmly. Clone sizes are given selectively: once, few, many, or a class where the clone is expanded.

clone size,J gene,V gene,CDR3 length,D gene,CDR3 protein,CDR3 DNA
-,TRBJ2-3,TRBV7-9,15,-,CASSLAASGTDTQYF,TGTGCCAGCAGCTTAGCGGCTAGCGGCACAGATACGCAGTATTTT
-,TRBJ2-5,TRBV27,16,TRBD2,CASSPLAGGQVETQYF,TGTGCCAGCAGTCCCCTAGCGGGAGGTCAGGTGGAGACCCAGTACTTC
-,TRBJ2-1,TRBV6-4,15,TRBD2,CATTGRAGEWNEQFF,TGTGCCACCACCGGGCGAGCGGGAGAGTGGAATGAGCAGTTCTTC
-,TRBJ2-7,TRBV7-9,14,-,CASSLPSRRSEQYF,TGTGCCAGCAGCTTACCCTCACGCCGGTCCGAGCAGTACTTC
-,TRBJ2-1,TRBV7-9,18,TRBD2,CASRSGTSGPTTYNEQFF,TGTGCCAGCAGGTCCGGGACTAGCGGGCCTACGACCTACAATGAGCAGTTCTTC
-,TRBJ1-3,TRBV7-2,16,-,CASSLSEDLSGNTIYF,TGTGCCAGCAGCTTATCCGAGGATCTCTCTGGAAACACCATATATTTT
-,TRBJ2-2,TRBV10-3,13,TRBD2,CAIGTSGTGELFF,TGTGCCATAGGGACTAGCGGCACCGGGGAGCTGTTTTTT
-,TRBJ2-3,TRBV19,14,TRBD2,CASSIAGGTDTQYF,TGTGCCAGTAGTATTGCGGGGGGCACAGATACGCAGTATTTT
many,TRBJ1-4,TRBV15,15,TRBD1,CATSTRQGNSEKLFF,TGTGCCACCAGCACCCGACAGGGCAATTCGGAAAAACTGTTTTTT
-,TRBJ2-1,TRBV18,12,-,CASSRGYNEQFF,TGTGCCAGCTCGCGGGGCTACAATGAGCAGTTCTTC
-,TRBJ1-3,TRBV6-6,14,-,CASSWGGDGNTIYF,TGTGCCAGCAGTTGGGGGGGGGATGGAAACACCATATATTTT
-,TRBJ2-1,TRBV5-3,12,-,CARCGALNEQFF,TGTGCCCGATGTGGGGCCCTCAATGAGCAGTTCTTC
once,TRBJ2-5,TRBV18,15,TRBD2,CASSPGTSGRETQYF,TGTGCCAGCTCACCCGGGACTAGCGGGAGAGAGACCCAGTACTTC
-,TRBJ2-1,TRBV5-1,15,-,CASSPQAASYNEQFF,TGCGCCAGCAGCCCCCAGGCGGCTTCCTACAATGAGCAGTTCTTC
-,TRBJ2-1,TRBV27,14,-,CASSTQGIYNEQFF,TGTGCCAGCAGCACTCAGGGGATTTACAATGAGCAGTTCTTC
-,TRBJ2-1,TRBV19,15,TRBD1,CASTGTGGSYNEQFF,TGTGCCAGTACAGGGACAGGGGGGTCCTACAATGAGCAGTTCTTC
-,TRBJ1-4,TRBV5-4,13,TRBD1,CASSNRGEEKLFF,TGTGCCAGCAGCAACAGGGGGGAAGAAAAACTGTTTTTT
-,TRBJ2-3,TRBV29-1,17,TRBD2,CSEGLADPSSVTDTQYF,TGCAGCGAAGGACTAGCGGACCCCTCCAGTGTCACAGATACGCAGTATTTT
-,TRBJ1-4,TRBV12-5,20,TRBD1,CASGSRYPGQSPATNEKLFF,TGTGCTAGTGGTTCCCGATACCCGGGACAGTCGCCTGCAACTAATGAAAAACTGTTTTTT
-,TRBJ1-1,TRBV24-1,13,-,CATSDGEFTEAFF,TGTGCCACCAGTGATGGGGAGTTCACTGAAGCTTTCTTT
-,TRBJ1-3,TRBV29-1,13,-,CSVGTDSGNTIYF,TGCAGCGTTGGGACAGACTCTGGAAACACCATATATTTT
-,TRBJ2-5,TRBV20-1,13,-,CSASRGAEETQYF,TGCAGTGCTAGTCGGGGAGCCGAAGAGACCCAGTACTTC
-,TRBJ2-5,TRBV7-2,16,TRBD1,CASSPLGQAYQETQYF,TGTGCCAGCAGCCCACTGGGACAGGCATACCAAGAGACCCAGTACTTC
-,TRBJ2-5,TRBV3-1/TRBV3-2,14,-,CASSLWTGGITQYF,TGTGCCAGCAGCCTATGGACCGGCGGTATAACCCAGTACTTC
-,TRBJ1-3,TRBV18,14,-,CASSPGVPGNTIYF,TGTGCCAGCTCACCTGGGGTTCCTGGAAACACCATATATTTT
-,TRBJ2-2,TRBV3-1/TRBV3-2,15,-,CASSPYGRATGELFF,TGTGCCAGCAGTCCCTATGGAAGGGCCACCGGGGAGCTGTTTTTT
-,TRBJ2-7,TRBV5-6,15,-,CASSFVARRPYEQYF,TGTGCCAGCAGCTTTGTAGCGAGAAGGCCCTACGAGCAGTACTTC
-,TRBJ1-1,TRBV6-2/TRBV6-3,14,TRBD1,CASSRPTGLVKAFF,TGTGCCAGCAGCCGCCCGACAGGGCTCGTTAAAGCTTTCTTT
-,TRBJ2-1,TRBV18,14,-,CASSPYLTIDEQFF,TGTGCCAGCTCACCTTACTTAACAATCGATGAGCAGTTCTTC
-,TRBJ1-2,TRBV11-2,15,-,CASSTTGYGPYGYTF,TGTGCCAGCAGCACCACAGGTTACGGGCCCTATGGCTACACCTTC
-,TRBJ2-1,TRBV11-2,19,TRBD2,CASTRAGTSGRNSYNEQFF,TGTGCCAGCACCCGGGCGGGGACTAGCGGGAGGAACTCCTACAATGAGCAGTTCTTC
-,TRBJ2-2,TRBV11-2,17,-,CASSSMHVQYHTGELFF,TGTGCCAGCAGCTCAATGCACGTACAGTATCACACCGGGGAGCTGTTTTTT
-,TRBJ2-5,TRBV30,14,TRBD2,CAWSVKGGKETQYF,TGTGCCTGGAGTGTAAAGGGAGGGAAGGAGACCCAGTACTTC
-,TRBJ1-6,TRBV27,15,TRBD1,CATGAQGAYNSPLHF,TGTGCCACCGGGGCCCAGGGGGCTTATAATTCACCCCTCCACTTT
-,TRBJ2-7,TRBV29-1,13,-,CSARTGSSYEQYF,TGCAGCGCTCGAACAGGGTCCTCCTACGAGCAGTACTTC
few,TRBJ1-5,TRBV7-8,13,TRBD1,CASSWTGVQPQHF,TGTGCCAGCAGCTGGACAGGGGTGCAGCCCCAGCATTTT
-,TRBJ2-7,TRBV11-2,15,TRBD2,CASSFPGLAAYEQYF,TGTGCCAGCAGCTTCCCGGGACTAGCGGCCTACGAGCAGTACTTC
-,TRBJ2-5,TRBV6-6,13,-,CASSYRKEETQYF,TGTGCCAGCAGTTACAGGAAGGAGGAGACCCAGTACTTC
-,TRBJ2-7,TRBV5-4,13,TRBD1,CASSRDSGFEQYF,TGTGCCAGCAGCCGGGACAGTGGTTTCGAGCAGTACTTC
-,TRBJ2-4,TRBV27,14,-,CASIPLGTPNIQYF,TGTGCCAGCATCCCTCTCGGGACACCTAACATTCAGTACTTC
-,TRBJ1-6,TRBV19,15,TRBD1,CASSNDRGYNSPLHF,TGTGCCAGTAGCAACGACAGGGGTTATAATTCACCCCTCCACTTT